This T cell receptor (beta chain) was identified during a study of OX40 agonist ivuxolimab in advanced cancers. Study in general: Ivuxolimab doses were 0.01, 0.1, 0.3, 1.5, 3 or 10 mg/kg every 2 weeks. Overall study findings and caveats: Doses of 0.1 to 3.0 mg/kg were accompanied by clonal expansion of CD4+ and CD8+ blood T cells by week 6.

Comments on this clone: Its target is unknown.

No patient had autoimmune disease or received systemic immunosuppression. The CDR3 runs 15 residues. The germline CDR1 and CDR2 sequences are SGHNT and YYREEE (reference sequence). The V gene lost 4 bases and the J gene lost 8 bases, with 18 bases spanning the gap. Here immunoSEQ multiplex PCR was the method, and the copy in TCRdb shows in-frame clones only, minus some. The sample consists of about 84,000 clones, approximately 84% of them appearing once. The sequence derives from an adult with an advanced solid tumor such as melanoma, head and neck, liver or kidney cancer. The chain couples TRBV5-4 to TRBJ1-4; D is possibly TRBD1 (6 bases). This material consisted of CD4+ or CD8+ T cells sorted from blood, taken in a trial of the OX40 agonist ivuxolimab. Here the CDR3 reads CASSNTGTNGEKLFF. The DNA of the CDR3 is TGTGCCAGCAGCAATACAGGGACCAATGGGGAAAAACTGTTTTTT.